These T cell receptor beta chains were read from a single sample in a study of blood T cells in healthy people across ages. TCRdb analysed the 5' RACE reads with MiXCR anew, one entry per CDR3 protein. The sample consists of some 1.6 million distinct CDR3 sequences, roughly a third of them appearing once. Material for sequencing was blood. The receptor source for this set is a woman aged 25 to 39 in good health. CDR3s include the opening cysteine and the closing phenylalanine or tryptophan. A D gene is named only where the DNA matches it firmly. Size tells how often a clone was seen (once, few, many) or the class of an expanded clone, and some rows leave it out.

clone_size j_call d_call v_call cdr3_aa cdr3_nt
- TRBJ1-2 - TRBV21-1 CASSKPIPLKDRVVDGYTF TGTGCCAGCAGCAAACCGATCCCCCTAAAAGACAGGGTTGTAGATGGCTACACCTTC
few TRBJ2-7 TRBD2 TRBV2 CASSDRGGPYEQYF TGTGCCAGCAGTGATCGGGGGGGCCCCTACGAGCAGTACTTC
- TRBJ2-5 TRBD2 TRBV10-3 CAISPPSGGSGRVNNEQYF TGTGCCATCAGCCCTCCGTCTGGGGGGAGCGGGAGGGTCAACAATGAGCAGTACTTC
once TRBJ2-3 - TRBV5-1 CASSGSGYSTDTQYF TGCGCCAGCAGCGGGTCGGGGTATAGCACAGATACGCAGTATTTT
many TRBJ2-5 TRBD2 TRBV11-2 CASSRGAFGASGTIYQETQYF TGTGCCAGCAGCCGAGGGGCTTTTGGGGCTAGCGGGACTATTTACCAAGAGACCCAGTACTTC
few TRBJ2-3 - TRBV9 CASSADVGGNTDTQYF TGTGCCAGCAGCGCCGACGTGGGGGGAAACACAGATACGCAGTATTTT
- TRBJ2-2 - TRBV11-2 CASSLASRNTGELFF TGTGCCAGCAGCTTAGCCAGCAGGAACACCGGGGAGCTGTTTTTT
- TRBJ2-1 TRBD2 TRBV20-1 CSARKAGGAYNEQFF TGCAGTGCTAGAAAAGCGGGAGGGGCCTACAATGAGCAGTTCTTC
- TRBJ2-1 TRBD2 TRBV7-2 CASSSRTSGTPLKNEQFF TGTGCCAGCAGCTCTAGGACTAGCGGTACCCCCCTTAAGAATGAGCAGTTCTTC
few TRBJ2-6 - TRBV6-5 CASKGQHSGANVLTF TGTGCCAGCAAGGGACAACACTCTGGGGCCAACGTCCTGACTTTC
- TRBJ2-5 - TRBV20-1 CSARGQGTGGEQYF TGCAGTGCTAGAGGACAGGGAACGGGGGGGGAGCAGTACTTC
- TRBJ2-1 TRBD2 TRBV29-1 CSVWTSGGYDEQFF TGCAGCGTGTGGACTAGCGGGGGGTATGATGAGCAGTTCTTC
- TRBJ2-1 - TRBV3-1 CASSQDHRANEQFF TGTGCCAGCAGCCAAGATCATCGGGCAAATGAGCAGTTCTTC
few TRBJ2-4 TRBD2 TRBV24-1 CATSDFGREQYF TGTGCCACCAGTGATTTCGGGCGGGAGCAGTACTTC
once TRBJ2-2 - TRBV24-1 CATSDSVETRAGELFF TGTGCCACCAGTGATTCTGTAGAGACCCGGGCCGGGGAGCTGTTTTTT
- TRBJ1-1 - TRBV6-6 CASSPSFVTEAFF TGTGCCAGCAGCCCCAGTTTTGTCACTGAAGCTTTCTTT
- TRBJ1-2 TRBD1 TRBV28 CASTQTGRGYTF TGTGCCAGCACCCAGACAGGGAGGGGCTACACCTTC
once TRBJ1-4 - TRBV19 CASSTLGLNEKLFF TGTGCCAGTAGTACCCTGGGACTTAATGAAAAACTGTTTTTT
few TRBJ2-2 TRBD2 TRBV5-6 CASSSLTSGRAGELFF TGTGCCAGCAGCTCACTAACTAGCGGGAGAGCCGGGGAGCTGTTTTTT
few TRBJ1-5 - TRBV9 CASSASGDVQPQHF TGTGCCAGCAGCGCATCGGGGGATGTTCAGCCCCAGCATTTT
many TRBJ2-7 TRBD2 TRBV10-3 CAIGRGGSSYEQYF TGTGCCATCGGGAGGGGCGGGAGCTCCTACGAGCAGTACTTC
- TRBJ2-7 TRBD2 TRBV20-1 CSASRAGGPYEQYF TGCAGTGCTAGTAGGGCGGGAGGGCCCTACGAGCAGTACTTC
- TRBJ1-4 TRBD1 TRBV7-2 CASSLEGRGQFELFF TGTGCCAGCAGCTTAGAGGGGAGGGGACAGTTCGAACTGTTTTTT
- TRBJ2-7 - TRBV27 CASRPIAEMGEQYF TGTGCCAGCAGGCCCATAGCGGAAATGGGCGAGCAGTACTTC
few TRBJ2-7 - TRBV4-1 CASSQDWVAAYEQYF TGCGCCAGCAGCCAAGACTGGGTAGCAGCCTACGAGCAGTACTTC
- TRBJ1-5 - TRBV28 CASSIGRHNNQPQHF TGTGCCAGCAGTATCGGCAGGCATAACAATCAGCCCCAGCATTTT
- TRBJ1-2 - TRBV3-1 CASSQLGAYYGYTF TGTGCCAGCAGCCAACTGGGGGCCTACTATGGCTACACCTTC
- TRBJ1-2 - TRBV4-1 CASSQDWAGPYGYTF TGCGCCAGCAGCCAAGATTGGGCAGGCCCCTATGGCTACACCTTC
few TRBJ2-1 - TRBV24-1 CATSDLRGSYNEQFF TGTGCCACCAGTGATTTGCGAGGCTCCTACAATGAGCAGTTCTTC
few TRBJ2-7 - TRBV4-1 CASSQDRGLPYEQYF TGCGCCAGCAGCCAAGATAGAGGACTACCATACGAGCAGTACTTC
- TRBJ1-2 - TRBV6-1 CASSEAPGAVYGYTF TGTGCCAGCAGTGAAGCGCCGGGGGCGGTCTATGGCTACACCTTC
- TRBJ2-1 - TRBV20-1 CSARDRRNSSSYNEQFF TGCAGTGCTAGAGATCGTCGGAATTCTAGCTCCTACAATGAGCAGTTCTTC
few TRBJ1-1 - TRBV9 CASSKGSRDTEAFF TGTGCCAGCAGCAAAGGGAGCCGGGACACTGAAGCTTTCTTT
- TRBJ1-2 - TRBV20-1 CSTSGSWTDYGYTF TGCAGTACTAGCGGTTCCTGGACAGACTATGGCTACACCTTC
- TRBJ2-7 - TRBV20-1 CSARDSRVGDYEQYF TGCAGTGCTAGGGATTCCAGGGTGGGCGACTACGAGCAGTACTTC
few TRBJ2-3 - TRBV12-3/TRBV12-4 CASSFSGARADTQYF TGTGCCAGCAGTTTCTCCGGAGCTAGAGCAGATACGCAGTATTTT
- TRBJ2-2 TRBD1 TRBV4-1 CASSQASGGTNTGELFF TGCGCCAGCAGCCAGGCATCAGGGGGTACGAACACCGGGGAGCTGTTTTTT
- TRBJ1-3 - TRBV10-3 CAISSEGSGNTIYF TGTGCCATCAGTTCGGAAGGGTCTGGAAACACCATATATTTT
few TRBJ2-1 - TRBV28 CASSKGINEQFF TGTGCCAGCAGTAAGGGTATCAATGAGCAGTTCTTC
few TRBJ2-3 TRBD1 TRBV2 CASSDRGQGTDTQYF TGTGCCAGCAGTGATCGGGGACAGGGGACAGATACGCAGTATTTT
- TRBJ2-5 TRBD1 TRBV5-1 CASSLGGTGGEETQYF TGCGCCAGCAGCTTGGGCGGGACAGGGGGCGAAGAGACCCAGTACTTC
few TRBJ1-2 - TRBV21-1 CASSAQGDYGYTF TGTGCCAGCAGCGCACAGGGAGACTATGGCTACACCTTC
- TRBJ1-1 - TRBV29-1 CSALGGGGSTEAFF TGCAGCGCCCTCGGGGGGGGTGGGAGCACTGAAGCTTTCTTT
many TRBJ2-1 TRBD2 TRBV29-1 CSARTSGSSYNEQFF TGCAGCGCCCGCACTAGCGGAAGCTCCTACAATGAGCAGTTCTTC
- TRBJ1-1 - TRBV12-3/TRBV12-4 CANTPRGARTEAFF TGTGCCAACACCCCCAGAGGGGCGCGCACTGAAGCTTTCTTT
few TRBJ2-3 TRBD2 TRBV6-2/TRBV6-3 CASRRSGGGASTDTQYF TGTGCCAGCAGACGCTCGGGGGGGGGAGCCTCCACAGATACGCAGTATTTT
- TRBJ2-3 - TRBV9 CASTSSYTDTQYF TGTGCCAGCACCTCGTCGTACACAGATACGCAGTATTTT
many TRBJ1-2 - TRBV9 CASSAPNYGYTF TGTGCCAGCAGTGCCCCAAACTATGGCTACACCTTC
- TRBJ2-5 - TRBV27 CASSATPGIQETQYF TGTGCCAGCAGTGCTACCCCAGGAATACAAGAGACCCAGTACTTC
few TRBJ1-5 - TRBV6-1 CASILGKNQPQHF TGTGCCAGCATCCTAGGGAAGAATCAGCCCCAGCATTTT
- TRBJ1-4 TRBD1 TRBV27 CASSLFGRQGAPVGEKLFF TGTGCCAGCAGTTTATTTGGTCGCCAGGGGGCGCCGGTCGGCGAAAAACTGTTTTTT
few TRBJ2-3 - TRBV9 CASSTRWGFTDTQYF TGTGCCAGCAGCACGAGATGGGGGTTCACAGATACGCAGTATTTT
many TRBJ2-7 - TRBV13 CASSLVGSKSYEQYF TGTGCCAGCAGCTTAGTAGGGAGTAAATCCTACGAGCAGTACTTC
- TRBJ1-1 TRBD1 TRBV4-1 CASRPRTGFTEAFF TGCGCCAGCAGACCTCGGACAGGGTTCACTGAAGCTTTCTTT
- TRBJ2-5 - TRBV30 CAWKRAGETQYF TGTGCCTGGAAGAGGGCAGGGGAGACCCAGTACTTC
few TRBJ2-1 TRBD2 TRBV27 CASRPRGGVGNEQFF TGTGCCAGCAGACCGCGTGGGGGGGTTGGTAACGAGCAGTTCTTC